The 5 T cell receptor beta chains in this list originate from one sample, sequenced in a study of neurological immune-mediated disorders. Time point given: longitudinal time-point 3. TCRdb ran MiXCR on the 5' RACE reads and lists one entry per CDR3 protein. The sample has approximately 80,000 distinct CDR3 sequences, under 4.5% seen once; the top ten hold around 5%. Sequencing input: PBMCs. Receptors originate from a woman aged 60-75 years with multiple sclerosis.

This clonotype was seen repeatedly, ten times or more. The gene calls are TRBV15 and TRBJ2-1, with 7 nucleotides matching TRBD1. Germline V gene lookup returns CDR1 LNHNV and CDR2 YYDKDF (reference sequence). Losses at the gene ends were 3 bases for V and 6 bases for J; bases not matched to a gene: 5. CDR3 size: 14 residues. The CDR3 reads CATSSLRDSNEQFF. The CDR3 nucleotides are TGTGCCACCAGCAGCCTACGGGACAGCAATGAGCAGTTCTTC.

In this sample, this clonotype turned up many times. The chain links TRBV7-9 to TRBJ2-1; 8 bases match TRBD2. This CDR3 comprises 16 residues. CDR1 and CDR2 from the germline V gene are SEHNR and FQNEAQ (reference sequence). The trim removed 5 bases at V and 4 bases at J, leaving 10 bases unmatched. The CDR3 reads CASSAPRGGRYNEQFF. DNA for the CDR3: TGTGCCAGCAGCGCCCCACGCGGGGGGCGTTACAATGAGCAGTTCTTC.

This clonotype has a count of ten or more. CDR3 nucleotides: TGCGCCAGCAGCAAAAGCGGGGGGTCCTCCTACAATGAGCAGTTCTTC. It codes for CASSKSGGSSYNEQFF. The chain links TRBV5-1 to TRBJ2-1; 9 bases line up with TRBD2. The V and J ends lost 4 bases and 0 bases, in that order; junction bases with no gene match: 5. The CDR3 runs to 16 residues. Germline CDR1 reads SGHRS; CDR2 reads YFSETQ.

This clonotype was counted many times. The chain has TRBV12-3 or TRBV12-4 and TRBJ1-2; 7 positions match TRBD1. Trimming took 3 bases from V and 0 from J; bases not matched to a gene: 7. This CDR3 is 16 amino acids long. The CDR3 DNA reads TGTGCCAGCAGTTTTAGGGGGCCGGGAGCTAACTATGGCTACACCTTC. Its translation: CASSFRGPGANYGYTF.

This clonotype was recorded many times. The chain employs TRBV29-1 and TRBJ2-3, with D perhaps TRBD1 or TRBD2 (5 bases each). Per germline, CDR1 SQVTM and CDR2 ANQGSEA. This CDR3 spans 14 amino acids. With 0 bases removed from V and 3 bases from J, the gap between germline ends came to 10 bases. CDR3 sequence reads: CSVEEGVGTDTQYF. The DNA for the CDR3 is TGCAGCGTTGAAGAGGGGGTCGGGACAGATACGCAGTATTTT.